Listed below are T cell receptor beta chains from one sample, sequenced in a study of T-cell memory formation after mild COVID-19. Via MiXCR, TCRdb re-called the 5' RACE reads, giving one row per CDR3 protein. Of about 110,000 distinct CDR3 sequences listed, around 14% were seen once; the top ten hold approximately 43%. The sequencing input was PBMCs or a T cell subset sorted from them (not recorded which). The receptors originated from a young man who had mild COVID-19 (a few samples of this study predate the infection). Cell type and time point are not known. Both conserved end residues are part of each CDR3. D genes are given only for firm matches. Clone size is stated in some rows and not others, as once, few, many or a class when expanded.

>TRBV19|TRBD2|-|TRBJ2-3|15
TGTGCCAGTAGTATCTTAGCGGGGGAGTCAGATACGCAGTATTTT
CASSILAGESDTQYF
>TRBV12-5|-|few|TRBJ2-2|16
TGTGCTAGTGGTTTTCTGAACAGGGCTAACACCGGGGAGCTGTTTTTT
CASGFLNRANTGELFF
>TRBV6-1|TRBD2|many|TRBJ2-3|15
TGTGCCAGCAGTGGACTAGCGGGGGGGCCAGATACGCAGTATTTT
CASSGLAGGPDTQYF
>TRBV4-1|-|few|TRBJ2-3|12
TGCGCCAGCAGCCATGGAGCGAATACGCAGTATTTT
CASSHGANTQYF
>TRBV27|-|-|TRBJ2-1|12
TGTGCCAGCAGTTCCCTATGGGGGGGCGAGTTCTTC
CASSSLWGGEFF
>TRBV30|-|-|TRBJ1-6|12
TGTGCCTGGAGCTCCTATAATTCACCCCTCCACTTT
CAWSSYNSPLHF
>TRBV6-4|-|medium-sized|TRBJ2-3|14
TGTGCCAGCAGTGACGGGGGGGCGACAGATACGCAGTATTTT
CASSDGGATDTQYF
>TRBV28|TRBD1|-|TRBJ2-2|18
TGTGCCAGCAGTTTCTCTCCGGGACAGGGGGTGGACACCGGGGAGCTGTTTTTT
CASSFSPGQGVDTGELFF
>TRBV24-1|TRBD1|-|TRBJ2-3|13
TGTGCCACCGAGGGACAGGGGGCAGATACGCAGTATTTT
CATEGQGADTQYF
>TRBV9|-|-|TRBJ1-2|15
TGTGCCAGCAGCACACTGACTGGAAGTGACTATGGCTACACCTTC
CASSTLTGSDYGYTF
>TRBV4-1|-|-|TRBJ1-1|14
TGCGCCAGCAGCCAAGGAGGGGCGAACACTGAAGCTTTCTTT
CASSQGGANTEAFF
>TRBV7-9|-|few|TRBJ2-5|15
TGTGCCAGCAGCTTATGGCAAAACGGCGTGGAGACCCAGTACTTC
CASSLWQNGVETQYF
>TRBV6-2/TRBV6-3|-|-|TRBJ1-1|16
TGTGCCAGCAGTTACTCGTCGGGGCTCTTGGACACTGAAGCTTTCTTT
CASSYSSGLLDTEAFF
>TRBV20-1|-|-|TRBJ2-2|13
TGCAGTGCTAGAGATATCCTCACCGGGGAGCTGTTTTTT
CSARDILTGELFF
>TRBV2|-|-|TRBJ2-3|13
TGTGCCAGCAGCGCGGAGTTGGCAGATACGCAGTATTTT
CASSAELADTQYF
>TRBV4-3|-|-|TRBJ2-5|15
TGCGCCAGCAGTCCCATCTCAGGGGACCAAGAGACCCAGTACTTC
CASSPISGDQETQYF
>TRBV28|-|-|TRBJ2-2|13
TGTGCCAGCAGCTATACAAACACCGGGGAGCTGTTTTTT
CASSYTNTGELFF
>TRBV28|-|-|TRBJ2-3|15
TGTGCCAGCAGTTTAGGTGCTAGCGGCACAGATACGCAGTATTTT
CASSLGASGTDTQYF
>TRBV7-2|-|-|TRBJ2-5|13
TGTGCCAGCACCCCGGGACCCCGGGGTGCCCAGTACTTC
CASTPGPRGAQYF
>TRBV4-3|TRBD1|few|TRBJ2-1|13
TGCGCCAGCAGCCAAGCAGGGGGCTACGGGCAGTTCTTC
CASSQAGGYGQFF
>TRBV7-9|TRBD1|-|TRBJ2-7|17
TGTGCCAGCAGCTTAACGGGACAGGGCACCAGGGCCTACGAGCAGTACTTC
CASSLTGQGTRAYEQYF
>TRBV4-3|-|-|TRBJ1-2|16
TGCGCCAGCAGCCCCCCTCCTGCCGGGGGACGGTATGGCTACACCTTC
CASSPPPAGGRYGYTF
>TRBV7-2|-|many|TRBJ1-2|14
TGTGCCAGCAGCTTAGAAGACGTGATGTATGGCTACACCTTC
CASSLEDVMYGYTF
>TRBV6-6|TRBD1|few|TRBJ1-1|16
TGTGCCAGCAGTTACGGGAGGACAGGGACGAACACTGAAGCTTTCTTT
CASSYGRTGTNTEAFF
>TRBV7-2|-|few|TRBJ1-6|16
TGTGCCAGCAGCCCCGGAGCGGGGGGCGCATATTCACCCCTCCACTTT
CASSPGAGGAYSPLHF
>TRBV7-9|-|many|TRBJ1-1|12
TGTGCCAGCAAGGACATGAACACTGAAGCTTTCTTT
CASKDMNTEAFF
>TRBV7-2|TRBD1|-|TRBJ1-4|15
TGTGCCAGCAGCCCGGGACAGGGATCCTCTGAAAAACTGTTTTTT
CASSPGQGSSEKLFF
>TRBV6-5|-|few|TRBJ2-6|15
TGTGCCAGCAACGCAGGGGAGGATGGGGCCAACGTCCTGACTTTC
CASNAGEDGANVLTF
>TRBV7-9|-|-|TRBJ2-5|13
TGTGCCAGCAGCCCCGGACTACCAGAGACCCAGTACTTC
CASSPGLPETQYF